This T cell receptor beta chain was recorded in a study of T-cell memory formation after mild COVID-19. Each CDR3 protein gets one entry after TCRdb re-called the 5' RACE reads with MiXCR. The sample carries about 320,000 distinct CDR3 sequences, roughly an eighth recorded once. The germline V gene has CDR1 SGHTA and CDR2 FQGNSA. The V gene lost 5 bases and the J gene lost 3 bases, with 17 bases spanning the gap. The CDR3 loop spans 16 amino acids. This clonotype showed up just a few times. The sequencing sample was made of PBMCs or a T cell subset sorted from them (not recorded which). This sequence joins TRBV7-2 and TRBJ2-1; D is unclear. The sequence came from a man aged 18-30 years who had mild COVID-19 (a few samples of this study predate the infection). Cell type and time point are not known. The CDR3 DNA reads TGTGCCAGCAGCCCCAGACGTACCGTGAGCTACAATGAGCAGTTCTTC. Translation gives CASSPRRTVSYNEQFF.